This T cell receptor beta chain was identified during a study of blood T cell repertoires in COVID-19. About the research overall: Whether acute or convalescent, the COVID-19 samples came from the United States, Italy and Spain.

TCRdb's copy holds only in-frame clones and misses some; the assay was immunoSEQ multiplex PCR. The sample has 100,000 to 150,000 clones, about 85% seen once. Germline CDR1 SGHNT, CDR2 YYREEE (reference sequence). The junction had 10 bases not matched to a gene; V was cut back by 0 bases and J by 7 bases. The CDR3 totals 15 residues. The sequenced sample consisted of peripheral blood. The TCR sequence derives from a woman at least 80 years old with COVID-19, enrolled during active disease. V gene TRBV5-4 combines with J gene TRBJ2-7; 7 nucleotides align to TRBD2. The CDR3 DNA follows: TGTGCCAGCAGCTTGGGGGGCGGGGGTATGGGAGAGCAGTACTTC. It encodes CASSLGGGGMGEQYF.